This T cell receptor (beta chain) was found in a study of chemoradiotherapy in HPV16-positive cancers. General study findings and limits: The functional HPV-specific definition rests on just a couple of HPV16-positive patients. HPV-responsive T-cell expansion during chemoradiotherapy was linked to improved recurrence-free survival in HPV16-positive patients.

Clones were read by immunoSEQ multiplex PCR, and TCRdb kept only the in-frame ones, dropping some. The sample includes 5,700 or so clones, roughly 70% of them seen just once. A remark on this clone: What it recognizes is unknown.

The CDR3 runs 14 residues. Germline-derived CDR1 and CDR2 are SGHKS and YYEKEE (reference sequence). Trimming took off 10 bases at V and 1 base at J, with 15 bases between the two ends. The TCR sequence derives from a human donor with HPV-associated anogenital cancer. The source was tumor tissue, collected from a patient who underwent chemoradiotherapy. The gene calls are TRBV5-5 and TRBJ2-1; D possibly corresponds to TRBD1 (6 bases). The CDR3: CASRGTISYNEQFF. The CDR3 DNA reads TGTGCCTCCCGAGGGACAATATCCTACAATGAGCAGTTCTTC. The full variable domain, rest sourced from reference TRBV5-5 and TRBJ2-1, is DAGVTQSPTHLIKTRGQQVTLRCSPISGHKSVSWYQQVLGQGPQFIFQYYEKEERGRGNFPDRFSARQFPNYSSELNVNALLLGDSALYLCASRGTISYNEQFFGPGTRLTVL.